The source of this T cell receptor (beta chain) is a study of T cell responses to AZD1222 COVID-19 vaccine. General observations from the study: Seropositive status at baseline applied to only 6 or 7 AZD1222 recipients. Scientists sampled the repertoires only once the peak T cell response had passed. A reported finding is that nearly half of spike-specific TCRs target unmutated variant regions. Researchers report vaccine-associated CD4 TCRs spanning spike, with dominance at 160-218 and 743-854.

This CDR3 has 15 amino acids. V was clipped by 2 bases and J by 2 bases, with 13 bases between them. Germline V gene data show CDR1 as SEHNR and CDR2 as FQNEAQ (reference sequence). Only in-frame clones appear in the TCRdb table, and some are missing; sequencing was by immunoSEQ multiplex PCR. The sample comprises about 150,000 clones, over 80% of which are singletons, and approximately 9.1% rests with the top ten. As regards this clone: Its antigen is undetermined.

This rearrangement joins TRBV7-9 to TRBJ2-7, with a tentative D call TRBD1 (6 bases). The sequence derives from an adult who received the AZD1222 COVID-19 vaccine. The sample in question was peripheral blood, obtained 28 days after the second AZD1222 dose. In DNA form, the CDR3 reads TGTGCCAGCAGCTTACATTACAGGGAAACCTACGAGCAGTACTTC. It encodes CASSLHYRETYEQYF.